The rows below give T cell receptor beta chains drawn from one sample of a study of post-analysis software for immune sequencing data. MiXCR was run by TCRdb on the PCR reads, yielding one entry per CDR3 protein. The sample comprises 650,000 to 850,000 distinct CDR3 sequences, roughly 50% of which are singletons, and approximately 4.4% rests with the top ten. Sequences were obtained from blood. These receptors were collected from a girl under 18 with multiple sclerosis. Each CDR3 is given with its conserved first and last residue. A D gene is named only where the DNA matches it firmly. Clone size is stated in some rows and not others, as once, few, many or a class when expanded.

d_call: NA
clone_size: NA
j_call: TRBJ2-7
v_call: TRBV6-1
cdr3_nt: TGTGCCAGCACCCGTGGAGGGACAGTACAGTACTTC
cdr3_aa: CASTRGGTVQYF

d_call: TRBD1
clone_size: NA
j_call: TRBJ1-6
v_call: TRBV6-1
cdr3_nt: TGTGCCAGCAGTGGCTACAGGGGTATGGATTCACCCCTCCACTTT
cdr3_aa: CASSGYRGMDSPLHF

d_call: NA
clone_size: NA
j_call: TRBJ2-7
v_call: TRBV12-3/TRBV12-4
cdr3_nt: TGTGCCAGCAGTTTAATCAGTGGGGGGTCTCCCTACGAGCAGTACTTC
cdr3_aa: CASSLISGGSPYEQYF

d_call: TRBD2
clone_size: few
j_call: TRBJ2-1
v_call: TRBV7-2
cdr3_nt: TGTGCCAGCAGCTACGGACTAGCGGGGGGGCCATTTGAGCAGTTCTTC
cdr3_aa: CASSYGLAGGPFEQFF

d_call: NA
clone_size: NA
j_call: TRBJ2-5
v_call: TRBV5-1
cdr3_nt: TGCGCCAGCAGCTTGGCGACCCGAGAGACCCAGTACTTC
cdr3_aa: CASSLATRETQYF

d_call: NA
clone_size: once
j_call: TRBJ2-5
v_call: TRBV20-1
cdr3_nt: TGCAGTAGGGCATCCTACAATGAGCAGTACTTC
cdr3_aa: CSRASYNEQYF

d_call: NA
clone_size: NA
j_call: TRBJ1-1
v_call: TRBV7-3
cdr3_nt: TGTGCCAGCCGCCCTGGGGGGACGGGGGAAGCTTTCTTT
cdr3_aa: CASRPGGTGEAFF

d_call: NA
clone_size: NA
j_call: TRBJ2-4
v_call: TRBV24-1
cdr3_nt: TGTGCCACCAGTGATCCCTGGAGGGTGTGGGGACGGAGGTGGTGGGCCAAAAACATTCAGTACTTC
cdr3_aa: CATSDPWRVWGRRWWAKNIQYF

d_call: NA
clone_size: NA
j_call: TRBJ2-6
v_call: TRBV7-3
cdr3_nt: TGTGCCAGCAGCGAGACGGTAACCCCGTCTGGGGCCAACGTCCTGACTTTC
cdr3_aa: CASSETVTPSGANVLTF

d_call: TRBD2
clone_size: few
j_call: TRBJ2-1
v_call: TRBV10-3
cdr3_nt: TGTGCCATCAGCAGACTAGCGGGAGATGATGAGCAGTTCTTC
cdr3_aa: CAISRLAGDDEQFF

d_call: NA
clone_size: few
j_call: TRBJ2-5
v_call: TRBV29-1
cdr3_nt: TGCAGCGCTGGGGGGCGGGCCCCAAGGGAGACCCAGTACTTC
cdr3_aa: CSAGGRAPRETQYF

d_call: TRBD1
clone_size: NA
j_call: TRBJ2-1
v_call: TRBV7-9
cdr3_nt: TGTGCCAGCAGCTTATTCGGACAGGGGAACCATGAGCAGTTCTTC
cdr3_aa: CASSLFGQGNHEQFF

d_call: NA
clone_size: few
j_call: TRBJ2-5
v_call: TRBV11-2
cdr3_nt: TGTGCCAGCAGTTCCTTGTTCATGCAGACCCAGTACTTC
cdr3_aa: CASSSLFMQTQYF

d_call: NA
clone_size: few
j_call: TRBJ2-7
v_call: TRBV9
cdr3_nt: TGTGCCAGCAGCGTATCTGACCCCTACGAGCAGTACTTC
cdr3_aa: CASSVSDPYEQYF

d_call: TRBD2
clone_size: few
j_call: TRBJ2-7
v_call: TRBV7-9
cdr3_nt: TGTGCCAGCAGCTTAATCGCGGGAGGGTCCTACGAGCAGTACTTC
cdr3_aa: CASSLIAGGSYEQYF